The 6 T cell receptor beta chains listed next were all sequenced from one sample in a study of blood T cell repertoires in COVID-19. Assay: immunoSEQ multiplex PCR; the TCRdb copy retains only in-frame clones and omits some. The repertoire holds tens of thousands of clones, with about nine tenths as singletons. The sample was peripheral blood. Receptors were obtained from a human donor in a cohort sampled during active COVID-19.

The rearrangement uses TRBV7-3 and TRBJ2-1, with D perhaps matching TRBD1 (5 bases). Trimming took 1 base from V and 8 from J, leaving 18 bases between them. This CDR3 spans 16 amino acids. Germline V gene lookup returns CDR1 SGHTA and CDR2 FQGTGA. CDR3 protein: CASSLKRSPGFHEQFF. The CDR3 bases are TGTGCCAGCAGCTTAAAGAGGTCTCCAGGGTTCCATGAGCAGTTCTTC.

The chain uses TRBV29-1 and TRBJ2-7; weak D call: TRBD1 (6 bases). V was shortened by 6 bases and J by 3 bases, with 12 bases between the two germline ends. The CDR3 covers 12 residues. Germline loops: CDR1 SQVTM, CDR2 ANQGSEA. In DNA, the CDR3 is TGCAGCGTGGGACAACAGGGCTACGAGCAGTACTTC. Its translation: CSVGQQGYEQYF.

Only one count was recorded for this clone. The chain couples TRBV7-3 to TRBJ2-1; 12 positions match TRBD2. CDR1 is SGHTA and CDR2 is FQGTGA in the germline V gene. This CDR3 region has 16 residues. The J segment lost 7 bases and the V segment lost 2 bases, leaving 6 bases of the junction unmatched. CDR3 DNA sequence: TGTGCCAGCAGCTTACTAGCGGGAGGGCCCGTGAATGAGCAGTTCTTC. This encodes CASSLLAGGPVNEQFF.

CDR3 coding DNA: TGTGCCAGCTGCCTTGAGGGGGGAGGGGGAGATACGCAGTATTTT. Protein sequence: CASCLEGGGGDTQYF. The chain joins TRBV7-2 to TRBJ2-3, with D perhaps TRBD2 (7 bases). The V gene's germline CDR1 is SGHTA and CDR2 FQGNSA. The CDR3 is made up of 15 amino acids. The V gene lost 8 bases and the J gene lost 5 bases, with 20 bases spanning the gap.

The chain is built from TRBV7-9 and TRBJ2-1, with D maybe TRBD2 (7 bases). The ends were cut back, 5 bases at V and 9 bases at J, with 20 bases in the middle. This CDR3 is built from 15 residues. Germline CDR1 is SEHNR and CDR2 is FQNEAQ (reference sequence). CDR3 loop: CASSPFAGARSEQFF. The CDR3 DNA reads TGTGCCAGCAGCCCATTCGCGGGGGCGAGGAGTGAGCAGTTCTTC.

This sequence joins TRBV28 and TRBJ1-4; weak D call: TRBD1 (6 bases). Trimming removed 3 bases from V and 2 bases from J, with 13 bases in between. The V gene's germline CDR1 is MDHEN and CDR2 SYDVKM. The CDR3 length is 16 residues. The CDR3 sequence is CASSLRDQGTNEKLFF. The CDR3 bases are TGTGCCAGCAGTTTGCGTGATCAGGGGACTAATGAAAAACTGTTTTTT.